The clone carrying this TCR beta chain was counted many times. As yet, its antigen is unknown. Germline V gene sequence: CDR1 MNHEY, CDR2 SMNVEV (reference sequence). The CDR3 is 16 residues long. V gave up 6 bases and J gave up 0 bases, with 16 bases separating them. The data are from a study of regulatory T cells in long-lasting Graves disease. General study results and limits: Favored usage of TRBV28, TRBJ1-2 and TRBJ2-5 was recorded in persistent disease.

Arm-PCR with iRepertoire HTBI primers amplified the CDR3 regions for these TCR beta libraries. TCRdb analysed the multiplex PCR reads with MiXCR anew, one entry per CDR3 protein. The repertoire holds 550,000 or so distinct CDR3 sequences, around 12% seen once, with roughly 8.2% in the top ten. Time point reported: newly diagnosed GD, antithyroid drugs for less than 3 months. From RNA extracted from PBMCs, the TCR library was made. The same data also contributed to another study, on T cells in Graves' hyperthyroidism and ophthalmopathy. That investigation notes: Uncontrolled infection, other autoimmune disease, pregnancy or lactation excluded patients. Ophthalmopathy was separated from stable hyperthyroidism by a 13 V-J model.

The specimen was peripheral blood mononuclear cells (PBMCs), collected at new diagnosis, from a patient treated with antithyroid drugs. The clonotype comes from a woman under 40 with Graves disease. The chain is built from TRBV27 and TRBJ2-3; D is undetermined. The CDR3 loop is CASSYLIPVSTDTQYF. CDR3 nucleotide sequence: TGTGCCAGCAGCTATCTTATACCCGTTAGCACAGATACGCAGTATTTT.